Below, 19 T cell receptor beta chains from the same sample are listed, as sequenced in a study of OX40 agonist ivuxolimab in advanced cancers. The repertoire was sequenced with immunoSEQ multiplex PCR; TCRdb's copy has only in-frame clones and lacks some. The profile shows under 70,000 clones, around 86% of them singletons. Sequenced here: CD4+ or CD8+ T cells sorted from blood, sampled in a trial of the OX40 agonist ivuxolimab. The source is an adult with an advanced solid tumor such as melanoma, head and neck, liver or kidney cancer.

The gene calls are TRBV19 and TRBJ2-7, with 7 bases identical to TRBD1. The V segment lost 6 bases and the J segment 3 bases; nucleotides outside the gene matches: 11. The CDR3 contains 15 residues. Germline V gives CDR1 LNHDA, CDR2 SQIVND (reference sequence). CDR3: CASRSRDRTLYEQYF. CDR3 sequence (DNA): TGTGCCAGTAGAAGCCGGGACAGAACTCTCTACGAGCAGTACTTC.

The gene calls are TRBV2 and TRBJ1-1; D ambiguous. V was pared by 2 bases and J by 0 bases, with 7 bases between. Germline loops: CDR1 SNHLY, CDR2 FYNNEI. The CDR3 sequence is 14 residues long. The CDR3 here is CASSEQRMNTEAFF. CDR3 coding DNA: TGTGCCAGCAGTGAACAGAGAATGAACACTGAAGCTTTCTTT.

The chain uses TRBV5-4 and TRBJ2-7, with 11 bases that match TRBD2. Germline assignment: CDR1 SGHNT and CDR2 YYREEE (reference sequence). V gave up 6 bases and J gave up 2 bases; unmatched junction bases: 19. CDR3 length: 19 amino acids. Here the CDR3 DNA reads TGTGCCAGCAACGCAGGGGGCCCTAGCGGGAGGCCCAGAACCTACGAGCAGTACTTC. Its protein product is CASNAGGPSGRPRTYEQYF.

This chain links TRBV2 with TRBJ2-2, with D possibly TRBD2 on 6 matching bases. Trimming stripped 5 bases from V and 0 bases from J, with 13 bases between. The CDR3 is 16 amino acids. CDR1 is SNHLY, CDR2 FYNNEI, per germline. The chain's CDR3 is CASSQLAPTNTGELFF. The CDR3, as DNA: TGTGCCAGCAGTCAGCTAGCGCCTACGAACACCGGGGAGCTGTTTTTT.

The chain has TRBV6-1 and TRBJ2-7; D perhaps matches TRBD2 (5 bases). The CDR3 is 15 residues long. Trimming shortened V by 5 bases and J by 0 bases, and 14 bases separated the two germline ends. The germline V gene encodes CDR1 MNHNS and CDR2 SASEGT. Written as DNA, the CDR3 is TGTGCCAGCAGTCGAACGGAGGTTACCTCCTACGAGCAGTACTTC. It codes for CASSRTEVTSYEQYF.

The V call is TRBV4-2, the J call TRBJ1-2; D call uncertain. CDR3 length equals 18 residues. The germline V and J ends were trimmed by 2 bases and 0 bases, with 19 bases remaining between them. Per germline, CDR1 LGHNA and CDR2 YNFKEQ. The CDR3: CASSQPSTIDGSNYGYTF. CDR3 nucleotides: TGTGCCAGCAGCCAACCTTCCACTATCGACGGCTCTAACTATGGCTACACCTTC.

J is TRBJ1-5 and V is TRBV28; D might be TRBD1 (6 bases). The CDR3 loop spans 15 amino acids. V shed 2 bases and J shed 4 bases, with 12 bases lying between them. Germline lookup yields CDR1 MDHEN and CDR2 SYDVKM. CDR3 coding DNA: TGTGCCAGCAGTTTAACGGGGGCTGGGAATCAGCCCCAGCATTTT. Its translation: CASSLTGAGNQPQHF.

The chain recombines TRBV7-6 with TRBJ1-3, with unresolved D. The ends were cut back, 3 bases at V and 0 bases at J, with 9 bases in the middle. Germline V gene data show CDR1 as SGHVS and CDR2 as FNYEAQ. The CDR3 has 15 residues. CDR3 DNA: TGTGCCAGCAGCTTTGGGCAGCACTCTGGAAACACCATATATTTT. Its protein product is CASSFGQHSGNTIYF.

The chain employs TRBV7-9 and TRBJ2-2, with TRBD2 identical over 10 bases. Germline V gene sequence: CDR1 SEHNR, CDR2 FQNEAQ (reference sequence). The CDR3 is 16 residues long. Losses at the gene ends were 1 base for V and 6 bases for J; bases not matched to a gene: 5. CDR3 residues: CASSLGLAGEPGELFF. The CDR3 nucleotides read TGTGCCAGCAGCTTAGGGCTAGCGGGAGAACCCGGGGAGCTGTTTTTT.

J is TRBJ2-7 and V is TRBV5-6, with D unresolved. CDR3 length equals 14 residues. Looked up from germline, CDR1 is SGHDT and CDR2 is YYEEEE. V was pared by 0 bases and J by 2 bases, with 9 bases between. The DNA for the CDR3 is TGTGCCAGCAGCTTGGAAGGCCTTACCTACGAGCAGTACTTC. Protein sequence: CASSLEGLTYEQYF.

This sequence joins TRBV5-1 and TRBJ2-3; D unclear. Germline assignment: CDR1 SGHRS and CDR2 YFSETQ. With 3 bases removed from V and 2 bases from J, the gap between germline ends came to 1 base. The CDR3 runs 11 residues. CDR3 DNA: TGCGCCAGCAGCTACACAGATACGCAGTATTTT. Amino acid sequence: CASSYTDTQYF.

This clone turned up a few times. The chain couples TRBV7-9 to TRBJ2-7; 8 bases are a match to TRBD1. CDR3 length: 14 amino acids. Trimming took 8 bases from V and 4 from J; bases not matched to a gene: 10. Germline V CDR1 and CDR2: SEHNR, FQNEAQ (reference sequence). The CDR3: CASGRQGTLYEQYF. The CDR3 DNA sequence: TGTGCCAGCGGTAGACAGGGGACCCTATACGAGCAGTACTTC.

The J gene is TRBJ2-7, the V gene TRBV11-3; 7 nucleotides line up with TRBD2. V was clipped by 3 bases and J by 2 bases; unmatched bases: 13. The CDR3 runs 17 residues. Germline lookup yields CDR1 SGHNT and CDR2 YENEEA. This CDR3 is CASSLGVGGRITYEQYF. The CDR3 DNA reads as TGTGCCAGCAGCTTGGGGGTTGGCGGGAGAATCACCTACGAGCAGTACTTC.

V is TRBV6-1 and J is TRBJ1-1; weak D call: TRBD1 (5 bases). Trimming pared 0 bases from V and 4 bases from J, leaving 18 bases between. Looked up from germline, CDR1 is MNHNS and CDR2 is SASEGT. The CDR3 sequence is 17 residues long. DNA of the CDR3: TGTGCCAGCAGTGAAGCGCCTTTTGTGATAAGGGGCACTGAAGCTTTCTTT. Its translation is CASSEAPFVIRGTEAFF.

The gene calls are TRBV4-1 and TRBJ2-7; tentatively, D is TRBD2 (6 bases). The germline CDR1 and CDR2 sequences are MGHRA and YSYEKL. Trimming cost V 1 base and J 3 bases, with 19 bases left between them. The CDR3 is 17 amino acids. In DNA form, the CDR3 reads TGCGCCAGCAGCCAAGCTGGAGCGGGTCCCTTTTTCTACGAGCAGTACTTC. It yields the protein CASSQAGAGPFFYEQYF.

This chain links TRBV10-1 with TRBJ1-1; D ambiguous. Germline V lookup: CDR1 WNHNN, CDR2 SYGVQD (reference sequence). The ends were cut back, 5 bases at V and 5 bases at J, with 18 bases in the middle. CDR3 size: 15 residues. CDR3 loop: CASSRAGSLGTEAFF. DNA of the CDR3: TGCGCCAGCAGTCGGGCCGGGTCCTTGGGGACTGAAGCTTTCTTT.

The chain employs TRBV11-2 and TRBJ1-2; a weak D match, TRBD1 (5 bases). The CDR3 is made up of 15 amino acids. Per the germline V gene, CDR1 is SGHAT and CDR2 is FQNNGV. The ends were cut back, 1 base at V and 6 bases at J, with 15 bases in the middle. CDR3 DNA sequence: TGTGCCAGCAGCTTAGCCGGGACCAGGGAGGATGGCTACACCTTC. Translated, it gives CASSLAGTREDGYTF.

The V call is TRBV5-1, the J call TRBJ2-3, with TRBD2 matching 8 bases. CDR3 length equals 15 residues. Germline V gene sequence: CDR1 SGHRS, CDR2 YFSETQ. Trimming at V came to 0 bases and at J to 2 bases, leaving 2 bases not matched to a gene. The CDR3: CASSLGLATTDTQYF. The CDR3 DNA follows: TGCGCCAGCAGCTTGGGACTAGCGACCACAGATACGCAGTATTTT.

In this sample, this clone turned up once. The rearrangement uses TRBV4-2 and TRBJ2-6; 7 nucleotides agree with TRBD2. The germline CDR1 and CDR2 sequences are LGHNA and YNFKEQ. The ends lost 0 bases at V and 3 bases at J; junction bases unmatched: 5. This CDR3 has 17 residues. CDR3 DNA: TGTGCCAGCAGCCAAGATCGAGTAGCGGGTGGGGCCAACGTCCTGACTTTC. It codes for CASSQDRVAGGANVLTF.